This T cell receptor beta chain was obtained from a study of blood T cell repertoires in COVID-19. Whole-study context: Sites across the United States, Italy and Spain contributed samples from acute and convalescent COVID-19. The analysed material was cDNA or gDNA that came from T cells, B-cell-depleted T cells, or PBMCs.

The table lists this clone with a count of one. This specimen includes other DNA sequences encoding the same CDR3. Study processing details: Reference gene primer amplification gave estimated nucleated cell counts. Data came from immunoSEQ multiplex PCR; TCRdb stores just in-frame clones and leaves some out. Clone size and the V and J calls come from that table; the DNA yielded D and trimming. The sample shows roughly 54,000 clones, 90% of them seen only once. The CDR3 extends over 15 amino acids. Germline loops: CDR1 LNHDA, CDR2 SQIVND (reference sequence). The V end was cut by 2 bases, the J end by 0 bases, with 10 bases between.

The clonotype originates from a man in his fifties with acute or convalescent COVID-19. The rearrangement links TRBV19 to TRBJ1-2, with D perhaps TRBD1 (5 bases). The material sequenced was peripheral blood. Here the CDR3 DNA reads TGTGCCAGTAGTATACAGGGAAGTGCTAACTATGGCTACACCTTC. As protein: CASSIQGSANYGYTF.